Described below is a single T cell receptor beta chain sequence and its context. Because it lacks the conserved phenylalanine or tryptophan at the end, this CDR3 is likely a read error. No DNA is shown, since the ends of the CDR3 on it are uncertain; the CDR3 is the one TCRdb lists. The CDR3 is 10 amino acids in total, end residues counted. CDR1 and CDR2 from the germline V gene are SNHLY and FYNNEI. This sample was taken from a study of cytomegalovirus exposure and HLA in healthy donors. PCR primers comprised 60 Vbeta and 13 Jbeta primers. TCRdb's table, derived via immunoSEQ multiplex PCR, lists solely in-frame clones and lacks some. The sample contains approximately 170,000 clones, around 83% of which appear only once.

This sequence originates from a man aged 50 to 59 in good health and CMV-seropositive. This rearrangement joins TRBV2 to TRBJ1-1; TRBD1, as called in the table, went unchecked against the DNA. The sample was PBMCs. CDR3 sequence: CASSEVGQEL.